The rows below give T cell receptor beta chains drawn from one sample of a study of T cell responses to AZD1222 COVID-19 vaccine. The repertoire was sequenced with immunoSEQ multiplex PCR; TCRdb's copy has only in-frame clones and lacks some. Of around 160,000 clones in the sample, 92% were seen once. The sequencing used peripheral blood, collected 28 days after the second AZD1222 dose. The receptors shown here come from an adult who received the AZD1222 COVID-19 vaccine. The CDR3 runs from the conserved cysteine through the conserved F or W. D genes are given only for firm matches. Only some rows state a clone size, as once, few, many or a class for expanded clones.

V gene	J gene	clone size	D gene	CDR3 protein	CDR3 DNA
TRBV12-5	TRBJ2-1	.	.	CASGRPVLRDHNEQFF	TGTGCTAGTGGTCGACCCGTACTCCGCGACCACAATGAGCAGTTCTTC
TRBV19	TRBJ1-2	.	.	CASSIVNYGYTF	TGTGCCAGTAGTATTGTAAACTATGGCTACACCTTC
TRBV29-1	TRBJ1-2	.	.	CSVGYGAGYTF	TGCAGCGTTGGGTACGGGGCTGGCTACACCTTC
TRBV7-9	TRBJ1-5	once	.	CASSLGGQGFNQPQHF	TGTGCCAGCAGCTTAGGGGGGCAGGGGTTCAATCAGCCCCAGCATTTT
TRBV10-1	TRBJ2-5	.	TRBD2	CASSEEFGLAGGRETQYF	TGCGCCAGCAGTGAGGAATTCGGACTAGCGGGGGGGCGAGAGACCCAGTACTTC
TRBV3-1/TRBV3-2	TRBJ2-1	.	TRBD2	CASSHQRGGSYNEQFF	TGTGCCAGCAGCCACCAGCGGGGGGGATCCTACAATGAGCAGTTCTTC
TRBV5-6	TRBJ2-1	.	.	CASSLSLAGNSYNEQFF	TGTGCCAGCAGCTTGTCCTTGGCGGGGAACTCCTACAATGAGCAGTTCTTC
TRBV13	TRBJ2-3	.	TRBD2	CASSSEGAGGSTDTQYF	TGTGCCAGCAGCTCAGAAGGAGCGGGGGGGAGCACAGATACGCAGTATTTT
TRBV7-2	TRBJ2-7	.	TRBD2	CASSTRVAGTYEQYF	TGTGCCAGCAGCACCCGGGTAGCGGGGACCTACGAGCAGTACTTC
TRBV12-3/TRBV12-4	TRBJ1-3	.	.	CASSSRGSNTIYF	TGTGCCAGCAGTTCCCGAGGGAGCAACACCATATATTTT
TRBV7-9	TRBJ2-7	.	TRBD1	CASSSDRVLYEQYF	TGTGCCAGCAGCTCCGACAGGGTCCTCTACGAGCAGTACTTC
TRBV7-8	TRBJ1-1	once	TRBD1	CASSLGDRGGSTEAFF	TGTGCCAGCAGCCTGGGGGACAGGGGAGGGAGCACTGAAGCTTTCTTT
TRBV20-1	TRBJ2-1	.	.	CSARDPDLGFF	TGCAGTGCCAGGGACCCTGATTTAGGGTTCTTC
TRBV2	TRBJ1-1	.	.	CASSVQGSEAFF	TGTGCCAGCAGTGTACAGGGTTCTGAAGCTTTCTTT
TRBV7-2	TRBJ2-2	.	TRBD1	CASSLVIGQGAIGELFF	TGTGCCAGCAGCTTAGTTATAGGACAGGGGGCAATCGGGGAGCTGTTTTTT
TRBV11-2	TRBJ2-1	.	.	CASSLAGIEQFF	TGTGCCAGCAGCTTAGCAGGGATTGAGCAGTTCTTC
TRBV9	TRBJ2-5	.	.	CASSVGDGEETQYF	TGTGCCAGCAGCGTAGGAGACGGTGAGGAGACCCAGTACTTC
TRBV5-1	TRBJ1-1	.	TRBD1	CASSLVAGGNTEAFF	TGCGCCAGCAGCTTGGTCGCAGGGGGGAACACTGAAGCTTTCTTT
TRBV7-8	TRBJ2-5	.	.	CASRRPLAEGSPSRKTQYF	TGTGCCAGCAGGAGACCCCTTGCGGAAGGATCCCCCAGTCGGAAGACCCAGTACTTC
TRBV6-5	TRBJ1-3	.	TRBD1	CASRQGFGSGNTIYF	TGTGCCAGCAGACAGGGGTTTGGGTCTGGAAACACCATATATTTT